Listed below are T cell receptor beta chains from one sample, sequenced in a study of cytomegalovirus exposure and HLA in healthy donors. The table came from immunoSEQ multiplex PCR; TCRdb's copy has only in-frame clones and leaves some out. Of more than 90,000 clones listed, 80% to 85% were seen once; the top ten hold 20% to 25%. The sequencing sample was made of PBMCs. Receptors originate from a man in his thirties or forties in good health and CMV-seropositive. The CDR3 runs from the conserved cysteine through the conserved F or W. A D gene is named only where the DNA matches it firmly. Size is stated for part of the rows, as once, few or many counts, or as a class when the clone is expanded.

CDR3aa: CASAAQGANPNTEAFF
CDR3nt: TGTGCCAGCGCCGCACAGGGCGCTAACCCGAACACTGAAGCTTTCTTT
abundance: few
d_gene: NA
j_gene: TRBJ1-1
v_gene: TRBV7-3

CDR3aa: CASRAGAYEQYF
CDR3nt: TGTGCCAGCAGAGCAGGGGCTTACGAGCAGTACTTC
abundance: NA
d_gene: NA
j_gene: TRBJ2-7
v_gene: TRBV6-6

CDR3aa: CASSGLAGVSSYNEQFF
CDR3nt: TGTGCCAGCAGCGGACTAGCGGGGGTGTCCTCCTACAATGAGCAGTTCTTC
abundance: NA
d_gene: TRBD2
j_gene: TRBJ2-1
v_gene: TRBV7-9

CDR3aa: CASSELGQGALRGYTF
CDR3nt: TGTGCCAGCAGTGAACTAGGACAGGGGGCGCTTCGAGGCTACACCTTC
abundance: NA
d_gene: TRBD1
j_gene: TRBJ1-2
v_gene: TRBV2

CDR3aa: CASSQLRVGNQPQHF
CDR3nt: TGCGCCAGCAGCCAGTTGAGGGTGGGCAATCAGCCCCAGCATTTT
abundance: few
d_gene: NA
j_gene: TRBJ1-5
v_gene: TRBV4-1

CDR3aa: CASSIAGGLIEETQYF
CDR3nt: TGTGCCAGCAGTATAGCGGGGGGGCTCATAGAGGAGACCCAGTACTTC
abundance: NA
d_gene: TRBD2
j_gene: TRBJ2-5
v_gene: TRBV5-4

CDR3aa: CASSLSPGTDYEQYF
CDR3nt: TGCGCCAGCAGCTTGTCCCCAGGGACAGATTACGAGCAGTACTTC
abundance: NA
d_gene: TRBD1
j_gene: TRBJ2-7
v_gene: TRBV5-1

CDR3aa: CATSREPGQETQYF
CDR3nt: TGTGCCACCAGCAGAGAGCCGGGGCAAGAGACCCAGTACTTC
abundance: few
d_gene: NA
j_gene: TRBJ2-5
v_gene: TRBV15

CDR3aa: CASSLRDRAHF
CDR3nt: TGTGCCAGCAGTTTACGGGACAGGGCCCACTTT
abundance: few
d_gene: TRBD1
j_gene: TRBJ1-1
v_gene: TRBV28

CDR3aa: CASSQVLYRGPQPQHF
CDR3nt: TGCGCCAGCAGCCAAGTGTTATACAGGGGGCCTCAGCCCCAGCATTTT
abundance: NA
d_gene: TRBD1
j_gene: TRBJ1-5
v_gene: TRBV4-1

CDR3aa: CASSLAGGRMDTEAFF
CDR3nt: TGCGCCAGCAGCTTGGCGGGGGGCAGGATGGACACTGAAGCTTTCTTT
abundance: NA
d_gene: NA
j_gene: TRBJ1-1
v_gene: TRBV5-1